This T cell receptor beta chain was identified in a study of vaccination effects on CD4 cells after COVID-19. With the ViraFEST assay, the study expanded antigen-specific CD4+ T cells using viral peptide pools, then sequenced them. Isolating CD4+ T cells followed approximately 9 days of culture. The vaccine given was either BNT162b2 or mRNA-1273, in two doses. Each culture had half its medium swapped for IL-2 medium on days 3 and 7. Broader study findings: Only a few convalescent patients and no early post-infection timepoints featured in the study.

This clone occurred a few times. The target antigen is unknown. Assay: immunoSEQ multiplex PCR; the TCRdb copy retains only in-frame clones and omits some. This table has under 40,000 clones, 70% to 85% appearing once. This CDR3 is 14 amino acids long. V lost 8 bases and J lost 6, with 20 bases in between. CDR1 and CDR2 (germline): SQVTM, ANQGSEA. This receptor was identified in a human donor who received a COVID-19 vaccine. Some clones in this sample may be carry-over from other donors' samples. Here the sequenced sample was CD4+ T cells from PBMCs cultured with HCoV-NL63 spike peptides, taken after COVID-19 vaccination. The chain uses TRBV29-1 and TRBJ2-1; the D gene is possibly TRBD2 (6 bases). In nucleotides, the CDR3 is TGCAGCAGCCTAACGGGGGTATCGGGCAATGAGCAGTTCTTC. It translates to CSSLTGVSGNEQFF.